The 20 T cell receptor beta chains presented below share a single source sample, sequenced in a study of ipilimumab plus nivolumab after autologous stem cell transplantation. Only in-frame clones appear in the TCRdb table, and some are missing; sequencing was by immunoSEQ multiplex PCR. The sample has 15,000 to 20,000 clones, more than 65% seen once. Here the sequenced sample was PBMCs, taken in a trial of ipilimumab plus nivolumab as post-transplant consolidation. Receptors were obtained from a male donor with diffuse large B-cell lymphoma.

This clone was seen only a few times. The chain uses TRBV7-8 and TRBJ2-3; D is possibly TRBD1 or TRBD2 (5 bases each). The V gene lost 1 base and the J gene lost 1 base, with 12 bases spanning the gap. The V gene's germline CDR1 is SGHVS and CDR2 FQNEAQ. The length of the CDR3 is 16 residues. CDR3: CASSLVVWDGTDTQYF. As DNA, the CDR3 is TGTGCCAGCAGCTTAGTCGTATGGGACGGCACAGATACGCAGTATTTT.

V usage is TRBV10-3 and J usage is TRBJ2-7, with D perhaps TRBD1 (5 bases). Trimming took off 2 bases at V and 5 bases at J, with 13 bases between the two ends. Germline-derived CDR1 and CDR2 are ENHRY and SYGVKD. The CDR3 length is 14 residues. CDR3 sequence: CAISERGFSDEQYF. In DNA form, the CDR3 reads TGTGCCATCAGTGAGAGGGGATTCTCTGACGAGCAGTACTTC.

The genes are TRBV5-4 and TRBJ2-4; TRBD2 aligns across 7 bases. Germline V gene sequence: CDR1 SGHNT, CDR2 YYREEE (reference sequence). The CDR3 has 15 residues. The V segment lost 0 bases and the J segment 2 bases; nucleotides outside the gene matches: 2. The CDR3 sequence: CASSLAGTTKNIQYF. Here the CDR3 DNA reads TGTGCCAGCAGCTTGGCCGGGACTACCAAAAACATTCAGTACTTC.

The genes are TRBV4-1 and TRBJ2-1, with 9 bases aligning to TRBD2. This CDR3 is 16 amino acids long. V gave up 4 bases and J gave up 5 bases; unmatched junction bases: 9. Germline-derived CDR1 and CDR2 are MGHRA and YSYEKL. CDR3 nucleotides: TGCGCCAGCAGCCCCCCCGGCGGGGGGGCCAACAATGAGCAGTTCTTC. Amino acids: CASSPPGGGANNEQFF.

The V call is TRBV7-9, the J call TRBJ2-1; D gene uncertain. Germline lookup yields CDR1 SEHNR and CDR2 FQNEAQ (reference sequence). The CDR3 contains 12 residues. V was clipped by 2 bases and J by 10 bases, with 9 bases between them. This CDR3 is CASSLFLREQFF. Here the CDR3 DNA reads TGTGCCAGCAGCTTATTTTTGAGGGAGCAGTTCTTC. Full variable domain (remainder filled in from reference TRBV7-9 and TRBJ2-1): DTGVSQNPRHKITKRGQNVTFRCDPISEHNRLYWYRQTLGQGPEFLTYFQNEAQLEKSRLLSDRFSAERPKGSFSTLEIQRTEQGDSAMYLCASSLFLREQFFGPGTRLTVL.

The rearrangement uses TRBV10-3 and TRBJ2-3, with 9 bases matching TRBD2. V trimming: 6 bases; J trimming: 6 bases; junction bases outside the gene matches: 10. The CDR3 is 15 residues long. Germline V CDR1 and CDR2: ENHRY, SYGVKD. The CDR3 coding sequence is TGTGCCATCAGCCCGATGGGGCGGGAGGGGGATACGCAGTATTTT. Its translation: CAISPMGREGDTQYF.

CDR3 loop: CASSYNSGSRTYEQYF. CDR3 in DNA: TGTGCCAGCAGTTATAATAGCGGGAGTAGGACCTACGAGCAGTACTTC. The chain recombines TRBV6-5 with TRBJ2-7; 9 bases align to TRBD2. CDR1 is MNHEY and CDR2 is SVGAGI in the germline V gene. The CDR3 runs 16 residues. With V trimmed by 3 bases and J by 2 bases, 8 bases remained unmatched.

This clone was recorded once. The chain has TRBV7-8 and TRBJ1-4; tentative D call: TRBD1 (6 bases). V was pared by 4 bases and J by 8 bases, with 20 bases between. Per germline, CDR1 SGHVS and CDR2 FQNEAQ. This CDR3 has 16 amino acids. This chain's CDR3 is CASSSSRGGFFEKLFF. CDR3 coding DNA: TGTGCCAGCAGCTCCTCGCGAGGGGGGTTTTTCGAAAAACTGTTTTTT. Complete variable domain (other parts from reference TRBV7-8 and TRBJ1-4): GAGVSQSPRYKVAKRGQDVALRCDPISGHVSLFWYQQALGQGPEFLTYFQNEAQLDKSGLPSDRFFAERPEGSVSTLKIQRTQQEDSAVYLCASSSSRGGFFEKLFFGSGTQLSVL.

The chain couples TRBV27 to TRBJ2-2; TRBD2 is a possible D gene (7 bases). Per the germline V gene, CDR1 is MNHEY and CDR2 is SMNVEV (reference sequence). V was trimmed by 10 bases and J by 0 bases, leaving 21 bases between them. The CDR3 length is 17 residues. CDR3 protein: CATTRGREFANTGELFF. CDR3 DNA sequence: TGTGCCACCACCCGGGGGCGGGAGTTCGCGAACACCGGGGAGCTGTTTTTT.

The rearrangement uses TRBV10-1 and TRBJ2-3, with D uncertain. V was clipped by 2 bases and J by 0 bases, with 6 bases between them. In germline, CDR1 is WNHNN, CDR2 SYGVQD (reference sequence). The CDR3 has 14 residues. This CDR3 is CASSEATSTDTQYF. CDR3 sequence (DNA): TGCGCCAGCAGTGAGGCCACCAGCACAGATACGCAGTATTTT.

Comments on this clone: This is likely a read error, given that the CDR3 carries no conserved phenylalanine or tryptophan at its end. The rearrangement uses TRBV7-2 and TRBJ1-1, with TRBD1 matching over 8 bases. The germline V gene encodes CDR1 SGHTA and CDR2 FQGNSA. The ends lost 0 bases at V and 3 bases at J; junction bases unmatched: 3. This CDR3 has 15 amino acids. The CDR3 DNA follows: TGTGCCAGCAGCTTAGCTACAGGGGGGTACACTGAAGCTTTCCTT. This gives the protein CASSLATGGYTEAFL.

The chain employs TRBV5-8 and TRBJ1-2; D remains unclear. V gave up 6 bases and J gave up 4 bases, with 19 bases separating them. Germline-derived CDR1 and CDR2 are SGHTS and YDEGEE. The CDR3 length is 15 residues. CDR3 residues: CASNYVASEGYGYTF. The DNA for the CDR3 is TGTGCCAGCAACTATGTAGCCTCCGAGGGCTATGGCTACACCTTC.

This chain uses TRBV5-4 with TRBJ2-7; possibly TRBD2 for D (5 bases). V was pared by 4 bases and J by 5 bases, with 16 bases between. The CDR3 covers 14 residues. Germline CDR1 reads SGHNT; CDR2 reads YYREEE (reference sequence). The CDR3 loop is CASSPKPGLDEQYF. CDR3 bases: TGTGCCAGCAGCCCAAAACCAGGACTCGACGAGCAGTACTTC.

The chain recombines TRBV28 with TRBJ2-7; TRBD1 aligns across 8 bases. Germline V lookup: CDR1 MDHEN, CDR2 SYDVKM. The V gene end was trimmed by 10 bases and the J gene end by 6 bases; junction bases not matched to a gene: 14. The CDR3 is 14 amino acids. The CDR3 sequence is CATIPGQGLAEQYF. CDR3 DNA: TGTGCCACCATACCCGGACAGGGTCTCGCCGAGCAGTACTTC.

This clone was detected once. V gene TRBV6-1 combines with J gene TRBJ2-7; D remains unclear. The germline CDR1 and CDR2 sequences are MNHNS and SASEGT. The CDR3 runs to 11 residues. The V end lost 6 bases, the J end lost 3 bases, and 6 bases lay between the germline ends. The CDR3 bases are TGTGCCAGCAGAACTGTCTACGAGCAGTACTTC. Translation gives CASRTVYEQYF.

The chain links TRBV11-3 to TRBJ1-1; D perhaps matches TRBD1 (6 bases). CDR3 length: 14 residues. Looked up from germline, CDR1 is SGHNT and CDR2 is YENEEA. V lost 4 bases and J 5 bases, leaving 14 bases between the germline ends. The CDR3 here is CASSSARGGTEAFF. CDR3 DNA: TGTGCCAGCAGCTCAGCGAGGGGGGGAACTGAAGCTTTCTTT.

This rearrangement joins TRBV14 to TRBJ2-5, with D perhaps assigned TRBD1 or TRBD2 (6 bases each). The CDR3 has 14 residues. The V gene lost 0 bases and the J gene lost 6 bases, with 11 bases spanning the gap. Germline lookup yields CDR1 SGHDN and CDR2 FVKESK. CDR3 DNA: TGTGCCAGCAGCCAAGAAGAAGGGGGGAAGACCCAGTACTTC. As protein: CASSQEEGGKTQYF.

The gene calls are TRBV7-3 and TRBJ1-5, with D tentatively TRBD1 (5 bases). This CDR3 is 13 amino acids long. From germline, CDR1 is SGHTA and CDR2 FQGTGA. V gave up 5 bases and J gave up 7 bases, with 12 bases separating them. The CDR3 DNA sequence: TGTGCCAGCAGCGGGGACCCCCGCCAGCCCCAGCATTTT. Its protein is CASSGDPRQPQHF.

This clone was detected only once. The chain links TRBV6-5 to TRBJ1-1; the D is unclear. Trimming shortened V by 3 bases and J by 1 base, and 15 bases separated the two germline ends. CDR3 length: 16 residues. CDR1 is MNHEY, CDR2 SVGAGI, per germline. The CDR3 DNA follows: TGTGCCAGCAGTTATACTCTCCCGGTCCGGAACACTGAAGCTTTCTTT. Its translation: CASSYTLPVRNTEAFF.

This clone has just a few counts. The chain joins TRBV4-2 to TRBJ2-3; 9 positions agree with TRBD1. V dropped 3 bases and J dropped 2; count of bases not matched to a gene: 3. The CDR3 sequence is 15 residues long. Per germline, CDR1 LGHNA and CDR2 YNFKEQ. The chain's CDR3 is CASSHRQGVTDTQYF. In DNA, the CDR3 is TGTGCCAGCAGCCATCGACAGGGGGTCACAGATACGCAGTATTTT.